This T cell receptor beta chain came from a study of CD8 T cells in Susac syndrome. After extraction with the RNeasy kit, roughly 0.5 to 1 ug of the RNA was reverse transcribed using random hexamers. The amplification used immunoSEQ multiplex PCR on TCR beta CDR3; it spanned 54 Vbeta and 13 Jbeta. TCRdb called the immunoSEQ multiplex PCR reads again in MiXCR, with one record for every CDR3 protein. This table has approximately 160,000 distinct CDR3 sequences, 85% to 95% appearing once. V lost 0 bases to trimming and J lost 6 bases; unmatched junction nucleotides: 6. The CDR3 spans 15 residues. Germline V gene data show CDR1 as DFQATT and CDR2 as SNEGSKA (reference sequence). Turning to this clonotype: Its target is unknown.

It was negative isolation that provided the CD8+ and CD4+ T cells, whereas TEMRA cells were enriched by FACS. Findings and caveats of the study: The study's TCR sequencing and HLA analysis covered a relatively small number of individuals, and the study acknowledged this.

The sequenced material came from CD4+ T cells from PBMCs. The TCR originated in a human donor with multiple sclerosis. The J gene is TRBJ2-5, the V gene TRBV20-1, with 11 positions matching TRBD1. The CDR3 is CSARDLGTGGQTQYF. The CDR3 DNA is TGCAGTGCTAGAGATCTAGGGACAGGGGGGCAGACCCAGTACTTC.